Below are 22 T cell receptor beta chains sequenced from a single sample in a study of T cell repertoires in ileal Crohn's disease. Assay used: immunoSEQ multiplex PCR; TCRdb lists only in-frame clones, some missing. The sample holds about 4,500 clones, about 81% seen once. The sequencing input was ileal tissue. The origin of the receptors is an adult with Crohn's disease.

The chain combines TRBV5-1 with TRBJ2-7; a possible D gene is TRBD1 (7 bases). The CDR3 runs 14 residues. The germline V gene encodes CDR1 SGHRS and CDR2 YFSETQ. Between the trimmed V and J ends, which lost 0 bases and 6 bases, there was a span of 13 bases. This CDR3 reads CASSLAGDSLEQYF. In DNA, the CDR3 is TGCGCCAGCAGCTTGGCGGGGGACAGTCTCGAGCAGTACTTC.

V gene TRBV5-5 combines with J gene TRBJ1-1; no reliable D call. CDR1 and CDR2 (germline): SGHKS, YYEKEE (reference sequence). The CDR3 has 13 amino acids. Trimming pared 0 bases from V and 7 bases from J, leaving 10 bases between. In DNA form, the CDR3 reads TGTGCCAGCAGCTTGGTAGCCAACTTTGAAGCTTTCTTT. Its translation: CASSLVANFEAFF.

J is TRBJ2-6 and V is TRBV11-3; TRBD2 is a possible D gene (5 bases). With 5 bases removed from V and 2 bases from J, the gap between germline ends came to 7 bases. Germline-derived CDR1 and CDR2 are SGHNT and YENEEA. The length of the CDR3 is 14 residues. The CDR3 sequence: CASSRDAGANVLTF. CDR3 DNA sequence: TGTGCCAGCAGCCGGGATGCTGGGGCCAACGTCCTGACTTTC. The complete variable domain, with remaining parts taken from reference TRBV11-3 and TRBJ2-6, reads EAGVVQSPRYKIIEKKQPVAFWCNPISGHNTLYWYLQNLGQGPELLIRYENEEAVDDSQLPKDRFSAERLKGVDSTLKIQPAELGDSAVYLCASSRDAGANVLTFGAGSRLTVL.

The chain is built from TRBV7-3 and TRBJ2-3; 7 positions agree with TRBD1. Germline CDR1 SGHTA, CDR2 FQGTGA. The CDR3 is 15 residues long. Trimming cost V 5 bases and J 1 base; bases outside gene matches: 6. CDR3 sequence reads: CASSQQGLGTDTQYF. The CDR3 region has the DNA TGTGCCAGCAGCCAACAGGGGTTGGGCACAGATACGCAGTATTTT.

The rearrangement uses TRBV10-1 and TRBJ2-2, with D perhaps TRBD2 (5 bases). The length of the CDR3 is 13 residues. The V gene lost 7 bases and the J gene lost 4 bases, with 10 bases spanning the gap. Germline V gene lookup returns CDR1 WNHNN and CDR2 SYGVQD (reference sequence). Written as DNA, the CDR3 is TGCGCCAGCAACGAGGGCGGCACCGGGGAGCTGTTTTTT. It encodes CASNEGGTGELFF.

The CDR3: CATKTGPTEAFF. The CDR3 nucleotides read TGTGCCACCAAGACAGGGCCGACTGAAGCTTTCTTT. J is TRBJ1-1 and V is TRBV28; TRBD1 matches 7 bases. CDR3 length: 12 residues. Germline V gene data show CDR1 as MDHEN and CDR2 as SYDVKM. V was pared by 10 bases and J by 5 bases, with 7 bases of the junction left unmatched. The full variable domain, rest sourced from reference TRBV28 and TRBJ1-1, is DVKVTQSSRYLVKRTGEKVFLECVQDMDHENMFWYRQDPGLGLRLIYFSYDVKMKEKGDIPEGYSVSREKKERFSLILESASTNQTSMYLCATKTGPTEAFFGQGTRLTVV.

In this sample, this clone turned up once. The V gene is TRBV9, the J gene TRBJ2-5, with a tentative D call TRBD1 (6 bases). The CDR3 extends over 13 amino acids. Deletions cut 1 base from V and 5 bases from J, with 9 bases between. Germline lookup yields CDR1 SGDLS and CDR2 YYNGEE. The CDR3 region is CASSVTGIETQYF. CDR3 bases: TGTGCCAGCAGCGTAACAGGGATCGAGACCCAGTACTTC.

The chain uses TRBV6-5 and TRBJ2-2, with 8 positions matching TRBD1. With V trimmed by 0 bases and J by 8 bases, 8 bases remained unmatched. The CDR3 covers 16 residues. Per the germline V gene, CDR1 is MNHEY and CDR2 is SVGAGI. The CDR3 spells CASSYSAGGESGELFF. Written as DNA, the CDR3 is TGTGCCAGCAGTTACTCGGCAGGGGGCGAGTCGGGGGAGCTGTTTTTT.

V is TRBV7-2 and J is TRBJ2-5, with D tentatively TRBD2 (6 bases). V shed 5 bases and J shed 7 bases, with 17 bases lying between them. CDR3 length: 14 residues. Germline V lookup: CDR1 SGHTA, CDR2 FQGNSA. The CDR3 nucleotides are TGTGCCAGCAGCCGCGGGACGGAGTCGGGGACCCAGTACTTC. Translating gives CASSRGTESGTQYF.

V and J are TRBV19 and TRBJ2-1; tentative D call: TRBD1 (6 bases). This CDR3 region has 13 residues. CDR1 is LNHDA, CDR2 SQIVND, per germline (reference sequence). V lost 10 bases, J lost 5 bases, and 15 bases lay in between. CDR3 sequence reads: CATSGQGNNEQFF. In nucleotides, the CDR3 is TGTGCCACCTCAGGCCAGGGGAACAATGAGCAGTTCTTC.

This clone has more than one count but fewer than ten. The gene calls are TRBV7-9 and TRBJ1-1, with D maybe TRBD1 (5 bases). The germline V gene has CDR1 SEHNR and CDR2 FQNEAQ (reference sequence). This CDR3 has 12 residues. V dropped 5 bases and J dropped 6 bases, with 10 bases sitting between them. Here the CDR3 reads CASSPDSPEAFF. In nucleotides, the CDR3 is TGTGCCAGCAGCCCCGACAGCCCTGAAGCTTTCTTT.

The chain uses TRBV10-3 and TRBJ2-1; a possible D gene is TRBD1 (5 bases). Germline CDR1 is ENHRY and CDR2 is SYGVKD. CDR3 length: 11 amino acids. The V end lost 10 bases, the J end lost 12 bases, and 16 bases lay between the germline ends. The CDR3 is CASKGVQGQFF. CDR3 bases: TGTGCCAGTAAGGGCGTCCAGGGGCAGTTCTTC.

A note on this clone: This same CDR3 is encoded by further DNA sequences in the sample. The CDR3 DNA is TGTGCCAGCAGCGTCCTGACAGGGGACACTGAAGCTTTCTTT. Its translation is CASSVLTGDTEAFF. This rearrangement joins TRBV9 to TRBJ1-1, with 8 nucleotides matching TRBD1. The V and J ends lost 2 bases and 3 bases, in that order; junction bases with no gene match: 3. Germline lookup yields CDR1 SGDLS and CDR2 YYNGEE. The CDR3 extends over 14 amino acids.

This rearrangement joins TRBV28 to TRBJ2-1; 10 positions agree with TRBD2. Per the germline V gene, CDR1 is MDHEN and CDR2 is SYDVKM. J was trimmed by 10 bases and V by 3 bases; bases with no gene match: 21. The length of the CDR3 is 19 residues. CDR3 in amino acids: CASSFLGARTSGKKGEQFF. The CDR3 DNA is TGTGCCAGCAGTTTTCTGGGGGCGCGCACTAGCGGGAAGAAAGGCGAGCAGTTCTTC.

This clone came up a few times. The chain has TRBV4-3 and TRBJ1-1; 10 nucleotides agree with TRBD1. The V gene's germline CDR1 is LGHNA and CDR2 YSLEER. This CDR3 contains 17 residues. With V trimmed by 4 bases and J by 6 bases, 14 bases remained unmatched. The CDR3 DNA reads TGCGCCAGCAGCCCCCGAACTGACAGGGGGCGGAAGTCTGAAGCTTTCTTT. Its protein is CASSPRTDRGRKSEAFF.

Turning to this clone: Other nucleotide sequences in the sample specify the same CDR3. The genes are TRBV5-1 and TRBJ1-3, with no clear D. Germline V CDR1 and CDR2: SGHRS, YFSETQ. The CDR3 runs to 14 residues. Trimming took 2 bases from V and 0 from J, leaving 6 bases between them. The CDR3 is CASSLSVSGNTIYF. The CDR3 DNA follows: TGCGCCAGCAGCTTATCCGTCTCTGGAAACACCATATATTTT.

The V and J genes are TRBV7-9 and TRBJ2-3; a weak D match, TRBD1 (6 bases). This CDR3 is 14 amino acids long. V was shortened by 1 base and J by 6 bases, with 11 bases between the two germline ends. Germline V gene sequence: CDR1 SEHNR, CDR2 FQNEAQ (reference sequence). CDR3 region: CASSLERGMDTQYF. The DNA for the CDR3 is TGTGCCAGCAGCTTAGAAAGGGGGATGGATACGCAGTATTTT.

The genes are TRBV10-3 and TRBJ1-2, with a tentative D call TRBD1 (5 bases). The length of the CDR3 is 15 residues. V gave up 8 bases and J gave up 0 bases, with 16 bases separating them. The germline gives CDR1 ENHRY, CDR2 SYGVKD. The CDR3 sequence: CAIGGTIGSNYGYTF. The CDR3 DNA follows: TGTGCCATCGGTGGGACTATAGGTTCTAACTATGGCTACACCTTC.

This clone was seen more than once but under ten times. This same CDR3 is encoded by further DNA sequences in the sample. The rearrangement joins TRBV7-8 to TRBJ1-1; D is perhaps TRBD1 (5 bases). From germline, CDR1 is SGHVS and CDR2 FQNEAQ. The length of the CDR3 is 13 residues. The V end was cut by 5 bases, the J end by 1 base, with 8 bases between. The CDR3 is CASSLTENTEAFF. CDR3 sequence (DNA): TGTGCCAGCAGCCTGACAGAGAACACTGAAGCTTTCTTT.

This clone showed up just a few times. The rearrangement joins TRBV10-1 to TRBJ2-1; D is possibly TRBD2 (6 bases). Per the germline V gene, CDR1 is WNHNN and CDR2 is SYGVQD (reference sequence). The CDR3 is made up of 14 amino acids. The V end lost 5 bases, the J end lost 6 bases, and 14 bases lay between the germline ends. The CDR3 nucleotides are TGCGCCAGCAGTACCGGAGCCGGGGGCAATGAGCAGTTCTTC. Its protein is CASSTGAGGNEQFF.

V gene TRBV19 combines with J gene TRBJ1-1, with D hard to call. CDR3 length: 16 amino acids. CDR1 is LNHDA, CDR2 SQIVND, per germline (reference sequence). The germline V and J ends were trimmed by 1 base and 2 bases, with 14 bases remaining between them. Written as DNA, the CDR3 is TGTGCCAGTAGTATAGGCGCGGGCAAAAAAAACACTGAAGCTTTCTTT. As protein: CASSIGAGKKNTEAFF. Together with reference TRBV19 and TRBJ1-1, the CDR3 gives the full variable domain: DGGITQSPKYLFRKEGQNVTLSCEQNLNHDAMYWYRQDPGQGLRLIYYSQIVNDFQKGDIAEGYSVSREKKESFPLTVTSAQKNPTAFYLCASSIGAGKKNTEAFFGQGTRLTVV.

The gene calls are TRBV15 and TRBJ1-5; 7 bases are shared with TRBD1. Looked up from germline, CDR1 is LNHNV and CDR2 is YYDKDF (reference sequence). This CDR3 is built from 15 residues. The J segment lost 6 bases and the V segment lost 2 bases, leaving 7 bases of the junction unmatched. Here the CDR3 reads CATSRPDRKGQPQHF. CDR3 nucleotide sequence: TGTGCCACCAGCAGACCGGACAGGAAGGGTCAGCCCCAGCATTTT.